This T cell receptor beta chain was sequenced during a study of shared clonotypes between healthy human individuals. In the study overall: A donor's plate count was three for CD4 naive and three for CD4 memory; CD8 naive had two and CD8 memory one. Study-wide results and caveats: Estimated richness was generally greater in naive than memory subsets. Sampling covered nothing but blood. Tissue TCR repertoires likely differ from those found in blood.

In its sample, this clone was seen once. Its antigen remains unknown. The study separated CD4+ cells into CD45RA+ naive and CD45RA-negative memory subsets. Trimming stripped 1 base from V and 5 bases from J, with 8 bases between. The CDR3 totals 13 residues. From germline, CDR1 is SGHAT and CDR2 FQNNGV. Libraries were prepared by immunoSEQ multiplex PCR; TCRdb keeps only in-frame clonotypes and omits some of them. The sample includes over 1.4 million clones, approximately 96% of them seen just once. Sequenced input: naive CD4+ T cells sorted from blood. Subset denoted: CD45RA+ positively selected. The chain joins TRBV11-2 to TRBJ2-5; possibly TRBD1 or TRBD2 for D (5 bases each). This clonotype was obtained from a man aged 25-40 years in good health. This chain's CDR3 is CASSLGGPETQYF. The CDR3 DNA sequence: TGTGCCAGCAGCTTAGGGGGACCCGAGACCCAGTACTTC.